One and the same sample provided the 13 T cell receptor beta chains below, sequenced in a study of blood T cell repertoires in COVID-19. Sequencing was performed with immunoSEQ multiplex PCR; in TCRdb, only in-frame clones are kept and a portion is missing. The sample has 150,000 or so clones, more than 75% seen once. Sequences were obtained from peripheral blood. These receptors all come from a human donor with acute or convalescent COVID-19. The donor label of this sample is uncertain.

The rearrangement joins TRBV5-6 to TRBJ1-2, with D hard to call. The CDR3 consists of 14 residues. Germline CDR1 and CDR2: SGHDT and YYEEEE. Trimming took off 4 bases at V and 5 bases at J, with 15 bases between the two ends. The CDR3 loop is CASSGPQTFYGYTF. The CDR3 region has the DNA TGTGCCAGCAGCGGTCCACAGACCTTTTATGGCTACACCTTC.

This chain joins TRBV10-2 and TRBJ1-6; no clear D gene. The CDR3 length is 15 residues. Per germline, CDR1 WSHSY and CDR2 SAAADI. V lost 2 bases, J lost 6 bases, and 11 bases lay in between. The CDR3 coding sequence is TGCGCCAGCAGTGAGGCAGGCACCCTTAATTCACCCCTCCACTTT. Its protein is CASSEAGTLNSPLHF.

This clone was found once. V usage is TRBV30 and J usage is TRBJ2-5; TRBD1 matches at 10 bases. The CDR3 is made up of 13 amino acids. Germline V gives CDR1 GTSNPN, CDR2 SVGIG (reference sequence). The V segment lost 5 bases and the J segment 1 base; nucleotides outside the gene matches: 1. The CDR3 DNA sequence: TGTGCCTGGGGGACAGGGGCCCAAGAGACCCAGTACTTC. As protein: CAWGTGAQETQYF.

The chain carries TRBV2 and TRBJ2-4; 8 bases are shared with TRBD1. The germline V gene encodes CDR1 SNHLY and CDR2 FYNNEI. The CDR3 spans 15 residues. The J segment lost 2 bases and the V segment lost 5 bases, leaving 5 bases of the junction unmatched. In DNA form, the CDR3 reads TGTGCCAGCAGTCGACAGGGGATAACCAAAAACATTCAGTACTTC. Amino acids: CASSRQGITKNIQYF.

This clone was found a few times. For the CDR3, the DNA is TGTGCCAGCAGCCCGTTGGGGGACAGCTACTATGGCTACACCTTC. Translation: CASSPLGDSYYGYTF. The chain uses TRBV6-6 and TRBJ1-2, with 7 positions matching TRBD1. CDR3 size: 15 residues. Germline loops: CDR1 MNHNY, CDR2 SVGAGI (reference sequence). With 6 bases clipped from V and 3 bases from J, the junction kept 10 bases outside the gene matches.

In regard to this clone: Within the sample, other DNA sequences also encode this same CDR3. The gene calls are TRBV5-1 and TRBJ2-3; D is unclear. Deletions cut 3 bases from V and 1 base from J, with 3 bases between. The CDR3 spans 12 residues. Looked up from germline, CDR1 is SGHRS and CDR2 is YFSETQ. CDR3 residues: CASSSGTDTQYF. Written as DNA, the CDR3 is TGCGCCAGCAGCTCCGGCACAGATACGCAGTATTTT.

This clone was observed a few times. The chain carries TRBV6-5 and TRBJ1-2; D is unresolved. Germline CDR1 reads MNHEY; CDR2 reads SVGAGI. The CDR3 runs to 15 residues. Trimming cost V 2 bases and J 2 bases, with 12 bases left between them. Here the CDR3 DNA reads TGTGCCAGCAGTTACGAGGGCCCGCGAAACTATGGCTACACCTTC. This codes for CASSYEGPRNYGYTF.

J is TRBJ2-1 and V is TRBV14; TRBD1 is a possible D gene (5 bases). V lost 2 bases, J lost 3 bases, and 8 bases lay in between. This CDR3 has 14 residues. Germline lookup yields CDR1 SGHDN and CDR2 FVKESK. Here the CDR3 reads CASSQSTVYNEQFF. The DNA for the CDR3 is TGTGCCAGCAGCCAATCGACAGTCTACAATGAGCAGTTCTTC.

This chain connects TRBV6-5 to TRBJ2-5; D uncertain. This CDR3 region has 15 residues. The V end was cut by 10 bases, the J end by 1 base, with 19 bases between. Germline CDR1 MNHEY, CDR2 SVGAGI. The CDR3 protein is CATHFMAELQETQYF. CDR3 DNA sequence: TGTGCCACCCACTTTATGGCGGAACTCCAAGAGACCCAGTACTTC.

A word on this clone: The same CDR3 arises from other DNA sequences in this sample as well. The gene calls are TRBV18 and TRBJ2-7; D call uncertain. V was cut by 2 bases and J by 2 bases, with 7 bases left in between. This CDR3 is 13 amino acids long. Looked up from germline, CDR1 is KGHSH and CDR2 is LQKENI. CDR3 sequence: CASSPSGAYEQYF. DNA for the CDR3: TGTGCCAGCTCACCATCGGGTGCCTACGAGCAGTACTTC.

V is TRBV18 and J is TRBJ2-3, with 7 bases aligning to TRBD2. With 8 bases clipped from V and 1 base from J, the junction kept 9 bases outside the gene matches. Germline-derived CDR1 and CDR2 are KGHSH and LQKENI. This CDR3 has 15 amino acids. For the CDR3, the DNA is TGTGCCAGCGCACAGGAAGCGGGGCGCACAGATACGCAGTATTTT. Translating it yields CASAQEAGRTDTQYF.

The J gene is TRBJ1-3, the V gene TRBV19; no clear D. V lost 8 bases, J lost 0 bases, and 11 bases lay in between. Per the germline V gene, CDR1 is LNHDA and CDR2 is SQIVND (reference sequence). The CDR3 extends over 14 amino acids. The CDR3 bases are TGTGCCAGTTACTCTGTTAGCTCTGGAAACACCATATATTTT. It specifies CASYSVSSGNTIYF. The variable domain in full, completed from reference TRBV19 and TRBJ1-3, reads DGGITQSPKYLFRKEGQNVTLSCEQNLNHDAMYWYRQDPGQGLRLIYYSQIVNDFQKGDIAEGYSVSREKKESFPLTVTSAQKNPTAFYLCASYSVSSGNTIYFGEGSWLTVV.

This clone was observed a few times. The V and J genes are TRBV2 and TRBJ1-5; D is undetermined. The germline V gene encodes CDR1 SNHLY and CDR2 FYNNEI. Trimming pared 4 bases from V and 4 bases from J, leaving 14 bases between. CDR3 length equals 15 residues. CDR3 region: CASSVRGQPNQPQHF. As DNA, the CDR3 is TGTGCCAGCAGTGTTAGAGGCCAGCCGAATCAGCCCCAGCATTTT.